The subject of this entry is one T cell receptor (beta chain). Its antigen remains unidentified. Construction of TCR beta libraries was accomplished by means of UMI-labeled 5' RACE. Reprocessing the 5' RACE reads, TCRdb reports a single entry for every CDR3 protein and omits DNA. The table for this sample gives over 5,500 distinct CDR3 sequences. The data originate from a study of human CD8 memory T cell subsets. Findings and caveats of the study: Chao1 estimates suggested higher diversity in stem-like memory T cells than in precursor exhausted T cells.

The source of this sequence is a human donor in good health. What was sequenced was CD8+ T cells from PBMCs.

CDR3 in amino acids: CASSLAGRDSYEQYF. The chain is built from TRBV7-6 and TRBJ2-7; there is no DNA to check the TCRdb D call of TRBD1. This CDR3 is 15 amino acids long. In germline, CDR1 is SGHVS, CDR2 FNYEAQ.